This TCR beta chain is from a study of blood T cell repertoires in COVID-19. At the level of the study: The samples span acute and convalescent COVID-19 from the United States, Italy and Spain. The analysed material was cDNA or gDNA that came from T cells, B-cell-depleted T cells, or PBMCs.

The CDR3 covers 15 residues. The V gene's germline CDR1 is LNHDA and CDR2 SQIVND (reference sequence). A note on this clone: The junction departs from germline at one end; a sequencing error may be responsible.

Original processing methods: Amplification of reference gene primers provided the estimated nucleated cell counts. Sequenced by immunoSEQ multiplex PCR; TCRdb stores in-frame clones only, minus some. The V and J calls and the clone size are those of that table, but D and trimming were determined from the DNA. The sample includes 72,000 or so clones, about 89% of them seen just once. The sequenced sample consisted of peripheral blood. The chain is built from TRBV19 and TRBJ2-5; TRBD2 aligns across 11 bases. The sequence was collected from an older woman with acute or convalescent COVID-19. Written as DNA, the CDR3 is TGTGCCAGTAGCATAGCGGGGGGGATTCAAGAGACCCAGTACTTC. This codes for CASSIAGGIQETQYF.